What follows describes a single T cell receptor beta chain. No antigen is known for it. Profiling relied on immunoSEQ multiplex PCR, and the TCRdb table lists in-frame clones only, not all of them. The data contain 110,000 or so clones, almost 95% of them singletons. The source of the sample is a study of Tregs in tolerant kidney transplant recipients. The V gene lost 6 bases and the J gene lost 5 bases, with 10 bases spanning the gap. The CDR3 sequence is 13 residues long. Germline assignment: CDR1 MNHNY and CDR2 SVGAGI (reference sequence). Unstimulated regulatory T cells (CD4+CD25+CD127-), CD4+CD25- non-regulatory cells, CD4 and CD8 cells were FACS-sorted from thawed PBMCs. Study results and limitations: The small number of patients limits these findings pending further validation. No direct test of biological reproducibility was done here. Expanding Tregs on activated donor B cells appeared to best identify donor-specific TCRbeta clones.

The clonotype originates from a human donor in good health. The sequenced material came from CD4+ T cells from blood. The rearrangement links TRBV6-6 to TRBJ2-2; D unclear. In nucleotides, the CDR3 is TGTGCCAGCAGCCCCACGAGTACCGGGGAGCTGTTTTTT. This gives the protein CASSPTSTGELFF.